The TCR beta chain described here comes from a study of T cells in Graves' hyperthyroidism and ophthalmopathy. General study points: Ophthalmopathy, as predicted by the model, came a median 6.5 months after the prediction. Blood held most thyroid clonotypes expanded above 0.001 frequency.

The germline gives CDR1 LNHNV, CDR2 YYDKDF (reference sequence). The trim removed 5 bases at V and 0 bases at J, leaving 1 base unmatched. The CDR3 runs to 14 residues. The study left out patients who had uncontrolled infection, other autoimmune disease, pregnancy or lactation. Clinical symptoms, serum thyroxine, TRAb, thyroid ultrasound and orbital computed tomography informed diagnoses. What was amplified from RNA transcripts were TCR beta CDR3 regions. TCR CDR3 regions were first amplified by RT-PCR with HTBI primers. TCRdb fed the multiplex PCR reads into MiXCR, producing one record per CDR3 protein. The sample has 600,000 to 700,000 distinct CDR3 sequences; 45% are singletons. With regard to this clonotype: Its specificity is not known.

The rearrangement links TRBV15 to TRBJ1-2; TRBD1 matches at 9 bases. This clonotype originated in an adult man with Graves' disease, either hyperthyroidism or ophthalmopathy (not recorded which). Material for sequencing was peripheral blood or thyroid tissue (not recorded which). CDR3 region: CATSRDRANYGYTF. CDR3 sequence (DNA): TGTGCCACCAGCCGGGACAGGGCTAACTATGGCTACACCTTC.